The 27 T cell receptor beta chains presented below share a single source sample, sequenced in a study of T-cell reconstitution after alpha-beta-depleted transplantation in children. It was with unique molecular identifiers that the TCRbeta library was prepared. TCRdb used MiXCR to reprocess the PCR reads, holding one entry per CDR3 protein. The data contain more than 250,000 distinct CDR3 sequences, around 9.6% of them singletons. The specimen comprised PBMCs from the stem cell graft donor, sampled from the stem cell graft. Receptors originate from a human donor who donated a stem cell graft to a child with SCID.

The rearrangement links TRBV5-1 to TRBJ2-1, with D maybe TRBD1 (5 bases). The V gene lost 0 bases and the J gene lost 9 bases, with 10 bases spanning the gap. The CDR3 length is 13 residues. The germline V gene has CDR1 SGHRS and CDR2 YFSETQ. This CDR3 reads CASSLGWGAEQFF. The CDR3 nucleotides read TGCGCCAGCAGCTTGGGGTGGGGCGCTGAGCAGTTCTTC.

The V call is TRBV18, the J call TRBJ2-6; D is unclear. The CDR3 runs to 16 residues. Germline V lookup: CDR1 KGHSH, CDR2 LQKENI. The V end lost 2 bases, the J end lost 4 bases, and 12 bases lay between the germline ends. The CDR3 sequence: CASSPLGASGANVLTF. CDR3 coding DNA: TGTGCCAGCTCACCATTAGGAGCTTCAGGGGCCAACGTCCTGACTTTC.

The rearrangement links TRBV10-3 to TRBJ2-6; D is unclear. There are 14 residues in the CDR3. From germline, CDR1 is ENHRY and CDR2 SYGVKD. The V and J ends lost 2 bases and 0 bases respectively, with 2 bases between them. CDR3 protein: CAISEVSGANVLTF. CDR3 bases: TGTGCCATCAGTGAGGTCTCTGGGGCCAACGTCCTGACTTTC.

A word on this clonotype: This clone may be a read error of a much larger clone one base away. The CDR3 DNA sequence: TGTGCCAGCAGACCTTCCTACTGGACAGATACGCAGTATTTT. Its protein product is CASRPSYWTDTQYF. V is TRBV12-3 or TRBV12-4 and J is TRBJ2-3; D remains ambiguous. The CDR3 is made up of 14 amino acids. The V gene lost 6 bases and the J gene lost 3 bases, with 13 bases spanning the gap.

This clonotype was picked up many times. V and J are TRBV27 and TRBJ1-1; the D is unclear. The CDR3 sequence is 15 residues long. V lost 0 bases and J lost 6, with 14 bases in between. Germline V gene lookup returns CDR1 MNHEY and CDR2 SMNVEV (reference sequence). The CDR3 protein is CASSLSGDLTPEAFF. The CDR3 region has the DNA TGTGCCAGCAGTTTATCCGGGGATCTCACTCCTGAAGCTTTCTTT.

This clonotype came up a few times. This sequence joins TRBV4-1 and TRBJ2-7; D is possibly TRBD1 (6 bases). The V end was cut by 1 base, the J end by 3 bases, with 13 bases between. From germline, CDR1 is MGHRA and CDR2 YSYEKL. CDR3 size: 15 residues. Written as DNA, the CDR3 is TGCGCCAGCAGCCAAGGAACAGGGACGTTCTACGAGCAGTACTTC. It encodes CASSQGTGTFYEQYF.

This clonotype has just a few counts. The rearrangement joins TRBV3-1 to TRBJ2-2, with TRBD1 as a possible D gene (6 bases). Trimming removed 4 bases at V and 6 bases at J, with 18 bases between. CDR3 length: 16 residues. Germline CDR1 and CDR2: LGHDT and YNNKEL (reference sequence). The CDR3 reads CASSRSIGWGPGELFF. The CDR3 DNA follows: TGTGCCAGCAGCCGATCTATAGGGTGGGGGCCCGGGGAGCTGTTTTTT.

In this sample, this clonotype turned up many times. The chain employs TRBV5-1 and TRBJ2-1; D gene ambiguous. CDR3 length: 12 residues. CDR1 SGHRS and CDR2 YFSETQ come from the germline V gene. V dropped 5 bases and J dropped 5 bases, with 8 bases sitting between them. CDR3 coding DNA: TGCGCCAGCAGAGGCGAACACAATGAGCAGTTCTTC. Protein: CASRGEHNEQFF.

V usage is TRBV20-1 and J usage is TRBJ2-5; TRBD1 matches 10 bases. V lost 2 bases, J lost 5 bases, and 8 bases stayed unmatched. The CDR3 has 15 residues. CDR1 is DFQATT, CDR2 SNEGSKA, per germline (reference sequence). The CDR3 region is CSARLDRGIRETQYF. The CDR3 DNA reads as TGCAGTGCTAGACTGGACAGGGGGATCAGGGAGACCCAGTACTTC.

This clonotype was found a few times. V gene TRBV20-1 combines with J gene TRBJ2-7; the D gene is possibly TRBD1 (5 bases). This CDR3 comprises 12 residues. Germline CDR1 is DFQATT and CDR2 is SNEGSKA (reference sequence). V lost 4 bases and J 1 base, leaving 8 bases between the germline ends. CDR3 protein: CSATDKSYEQYF. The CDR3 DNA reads TGCAGTGCTACGGACAAATCCTACGAGCAGTACTTC.

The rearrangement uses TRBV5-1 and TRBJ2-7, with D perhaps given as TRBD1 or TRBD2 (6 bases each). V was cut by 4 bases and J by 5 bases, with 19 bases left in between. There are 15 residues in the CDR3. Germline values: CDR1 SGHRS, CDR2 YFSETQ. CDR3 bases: TGCGCCAGCAGCAGGGGGGACGGACTCCTCGACGAGCAGTACTTC. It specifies CASSRGDGLLDEQYF.

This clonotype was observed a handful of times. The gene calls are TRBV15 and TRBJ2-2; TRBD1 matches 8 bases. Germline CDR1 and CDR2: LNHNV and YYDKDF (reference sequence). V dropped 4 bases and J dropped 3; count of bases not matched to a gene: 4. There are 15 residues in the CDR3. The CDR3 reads CATSKGQGDTGELFF. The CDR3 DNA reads TGTGCCACCAGCAAAGGACAGGGTGACACCGGGGAGCTGTTTTTT.

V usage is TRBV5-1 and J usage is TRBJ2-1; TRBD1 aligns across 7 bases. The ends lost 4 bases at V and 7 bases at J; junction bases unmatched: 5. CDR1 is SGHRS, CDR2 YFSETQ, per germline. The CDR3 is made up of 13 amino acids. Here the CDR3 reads CASSVIQGNEQFF. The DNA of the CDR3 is TGCGCCAGCAGCGTGATACAGGGGAATGAGCAGTTCTTC.

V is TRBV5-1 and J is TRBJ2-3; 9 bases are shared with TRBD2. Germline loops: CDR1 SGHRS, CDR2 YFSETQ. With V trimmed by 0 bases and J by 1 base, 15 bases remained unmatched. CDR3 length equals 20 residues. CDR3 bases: TGCGCCAGCAGCTTGGCCACCCCACCTCCGGTAGCGGGGGGCACAGATACGCAGTATTTT. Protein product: CASSLATPPPVAGGTDTQYF. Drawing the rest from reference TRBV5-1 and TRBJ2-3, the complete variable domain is KAGVTQTPRYLIKTRGQQVTLSCSPISGHRSVSWYQQTPGQGLQFLFEYFSETQRNKGNFPGRFSGRQFSNSRSEMNVSTLELGDSALYLCASSLATPPPVAGGTDTQYFGPGTRLTVL.

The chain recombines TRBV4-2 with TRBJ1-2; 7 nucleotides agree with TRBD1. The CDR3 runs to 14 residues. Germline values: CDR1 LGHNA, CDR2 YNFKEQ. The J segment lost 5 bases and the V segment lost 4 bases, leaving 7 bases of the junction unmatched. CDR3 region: CASSPKTGNYGYTF. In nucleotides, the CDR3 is TGTGCCAGCAGCCCTAAGACAGGGAATTATGGCTACACCTTC.

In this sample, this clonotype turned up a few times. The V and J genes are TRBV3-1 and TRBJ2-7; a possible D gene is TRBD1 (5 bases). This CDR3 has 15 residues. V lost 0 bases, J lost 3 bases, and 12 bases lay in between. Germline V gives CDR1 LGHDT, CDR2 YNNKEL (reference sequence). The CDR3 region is CASSQDTGANYEQYF. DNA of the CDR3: TGTGCCAGCAGCCAAGATACAGGAGCCAACTACGAGCAGTACTTC.

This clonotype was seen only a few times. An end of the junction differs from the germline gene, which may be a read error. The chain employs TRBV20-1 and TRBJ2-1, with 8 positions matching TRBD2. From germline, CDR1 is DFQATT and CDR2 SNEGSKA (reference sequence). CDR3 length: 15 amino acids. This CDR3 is CSARVAGSSYNEQFF. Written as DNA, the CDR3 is TGCAGTGCGAGAGTAGCGGGGAGCTCCTACAATGAGCAGTTCTTC.

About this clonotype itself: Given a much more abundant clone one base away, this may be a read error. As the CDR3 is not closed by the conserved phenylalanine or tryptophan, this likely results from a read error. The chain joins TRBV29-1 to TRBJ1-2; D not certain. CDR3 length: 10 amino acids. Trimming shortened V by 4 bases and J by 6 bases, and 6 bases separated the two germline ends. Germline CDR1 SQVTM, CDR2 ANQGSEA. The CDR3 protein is CSVVGNGYTL. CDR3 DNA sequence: TGCAGCGTTGTAGGTAATGGCTACACCTTA.

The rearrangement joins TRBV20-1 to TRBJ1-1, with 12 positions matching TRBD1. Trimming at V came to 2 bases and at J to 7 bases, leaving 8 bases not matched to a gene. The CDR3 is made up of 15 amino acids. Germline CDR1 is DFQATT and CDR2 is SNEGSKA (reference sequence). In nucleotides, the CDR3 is TGCAGTGCTAGACTACCTGGGACAGGGGGCGGTGAAGCTTTCTTT. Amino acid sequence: CSARLPGTGGGEAFF.

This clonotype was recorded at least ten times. The CDR3 spells CASSQVQGRNTIYF. The CDR3 DNA reads as TGTGCCAGCAGCCAAGTTCAGGGCCGAAACACCATATATTTT. This sequence joins TRBV3-1 and TRBJ1-3; a possible D gene is TRBD1 (5 bases). Trimming removed 1 base at V and 5 bases at J, with 9 bases between. This CDR3 region has 14 residues. Germline CDR1 reads LGHDT; CDR2 reads YNNKEL (reference sequence). The full variable domain, rest sourced from reference TRBV3-1 and TRBJ1-3, is DTAVSQTPKYLVTQMGNDKSIKCEQNLGHDTMYWYKQDSKKFLKIMFSYNNKELIINETVPNRFSPKSPDKAHLNLHINSLELGDSAVYFCASSQVQGRNTIYFGEGSWLTVV.

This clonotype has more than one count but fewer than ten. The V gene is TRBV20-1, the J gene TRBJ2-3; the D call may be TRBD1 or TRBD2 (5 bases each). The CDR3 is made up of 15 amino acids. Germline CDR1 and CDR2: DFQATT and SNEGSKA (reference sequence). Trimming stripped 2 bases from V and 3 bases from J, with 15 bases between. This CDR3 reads CSARKLEGLTDTQYF. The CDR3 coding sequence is TGCAGTGCTAGAAAGCTAGAGGGGTTGACAGATACGCAGTATTTT.

CDR3 in DNA: TGTGCCAGCAGCGTAGTGGCGGGTGGGGGCTACGAGCAGTACTTC. Protein product: CASSVVAGGGYEQYF. The chain carries TRBV9 and TRBJ2-7; D may be TRBD1 or TRBD2 (5 bases each). Germline assignment: CDR1 SGDLS and CDR2 YYNGEE. V shed 0 bases and J shed 3 bases, with 13 bases lying between them. This CDR3 contains 15 residues.

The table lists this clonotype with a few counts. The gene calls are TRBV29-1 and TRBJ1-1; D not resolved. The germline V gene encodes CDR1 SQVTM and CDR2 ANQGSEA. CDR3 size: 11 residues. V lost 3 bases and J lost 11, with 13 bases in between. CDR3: CSVDAHRNAFF. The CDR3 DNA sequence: TGCAGCGTTGATGCACACCGGAATGCTTTCTTT.

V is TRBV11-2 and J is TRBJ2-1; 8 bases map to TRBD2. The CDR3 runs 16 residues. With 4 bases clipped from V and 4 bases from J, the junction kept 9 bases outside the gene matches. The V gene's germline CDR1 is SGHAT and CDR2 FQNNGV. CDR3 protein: CASSYTLAGTYNEQFF. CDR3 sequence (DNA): TGTGCCAGCAGCTACACGTTAGCGGGGACTTACAATGAGCAGTTCTTC.

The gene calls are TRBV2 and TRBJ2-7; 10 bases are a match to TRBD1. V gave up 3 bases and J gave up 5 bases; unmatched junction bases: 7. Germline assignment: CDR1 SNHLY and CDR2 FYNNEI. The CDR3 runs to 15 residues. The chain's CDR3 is CASSDEGQGKDEQYF. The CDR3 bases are TGTGCCAGCAGTGACGAGGGACAGGGGAAGGACGAGCAGTACTTC.

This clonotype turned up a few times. The CDR3 spells CSVFRPTGAFF. The DNA for the CDR3 is TGCAGCGTGTTCAGACCAACTGGGGCGTTCTTC. The rearrangement links TRBV29-1 to TRBJ2-1; the D gene is possibly TRBD1 (5 bases). The CDR3 contains 11 residues. The V end was cut by 6 bases, the J end by 15 bases, with 18 bases between. CDR1 and CDR2 from the germline V gene are SQVTM and ANQGSEA.

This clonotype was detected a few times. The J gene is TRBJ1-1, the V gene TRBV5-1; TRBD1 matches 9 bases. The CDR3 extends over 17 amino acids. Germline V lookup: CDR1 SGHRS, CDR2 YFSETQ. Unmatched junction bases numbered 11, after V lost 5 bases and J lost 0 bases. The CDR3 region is CASSPRDRAFMNTEAFF. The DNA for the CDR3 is TGCGCCAGCAGTCCCCGGGACAGGGCTTTTATGAACACTGAAGCTTTCTTT.